The 27 T cell receptor beta chains presented below share a single source sample, sequenced in a study of T cell changes during pregnancy in multiple sclerosis. Only in-frame clones appear in the TCRdb table, and some are missing; sequencing was by immunoSEQ multiplex PCR. Of over 60,000 clones in the sample, around 97% were seen once. The material sequenced was CD8+ T cells from peripheral blood mononuclear cells, taken after pregnancy. These receptors were obtained from a female donor with multiple sclerosis, enrolled in a pregnancy study.

This sequence joins TRBV15 and TRBJ1-6; D gene uncertain. V lost 3 bases and J 1 base, leaving 7 bases between the germline ends. Germline V gene sequence: CDR1 LNHNV, CDR2 YYDKDF (reference sequence). The CDR3 length is 15 residues. The CDR3: CATSSSESYNSPLHF. The CDR3 coding sequence is TGTGCCACCAGCAGCTCAGAATCCTATAATTCACCCCTCCACTTT.

The chain recombines TRBV7-9 with TRBJ2-1; 8 bases are a match to TRBD2. This CDR3 comprises 17 residues. From germline, CDR1 is SEHNR and CDR2 FQNEAQ (reference sequence). Trimming cost V 0 bases and J 0 bases; bases outside gene matches: 4. CDR3 loop: CASSLARSGSSYNEQFF. CDR3 nucleotide sequence: TGTGCCAGCAGCTTAGCAAGAAGCGGGAGCTCCTACAATGAGCAGTTCTTC.

This clone came up once. The CDR3 is CASSYDWTGKGQPQHF. The CDR3 DNA follows: TGTGCCAGCAGTTACGACTGGACAGGGAAAGGTCAGCCCCAGCATTTT. The chain links TRBV6-6 to TRBJ1-5; 8 bases are shared with TRBD1. This CDR3 region has 16 residues. The germline gives CDR1 MNHNY, CDR2 SVGAGI (reference sequence). V trimming: 2 bases; J trimming: 6 bases; junction bases outside the gene matches: 9.

This clone was recorded once. The rearrangement uses TRBV7-9 and TRBJ2-5; possible D gene TRBD2, 5 bases. The CDR3 consists of 12 residues. The V and J ends lost 7 bases and 1 base respectively, with 7 bases between them. Germline CDR1 and CDR2: SEHNR and FQNEAQ (reference sequence). The CDR3 is CASNAGQETQYF. For the CDR3, the DNA is TGTGCCAGCAATGCGGGCCAAGAGACCCAGTACTTC.

This clone was detected only once. The chain is built from TRBV29-1 and TRBJ2-7; perhaps TRBD2 as D (7 bases). The CDR3 is 12 residues long. CDR1 and CDR2 (germline): SQVTM, ANQGSEA. V dropped 3 bases and J dropped 2 bases, with 8 bases sitting between them. CDR3 sequence reads: CSVEGGPYEQYF. The DNA for the CDR3 is TGCAGCGTTGAGGGGGGGCCCTACGAGCAGTACTTC.

This sequence joins TRBV27 and TRBJ2-2; D possibly corresponds to TRBD2 (5 bases). V shed 8 bases and J shed 1 base, with 11 bases lying between them. CDR1 and CDR2 from the germline V gene are MNHEY and SMNVEV (reference sequence). The CDR3 runs to 14 residues. Here the CDR3 reads CASRGGRNTGELFF. CDR3 in DNA: TGTGCCAGCCGCGGCGGGCGGAACACCGGGGAGCTGTTTTTT.

This chain links TRBV2 with TRBJ1-5; 9 bases line up with TRBD1. CDR1 and CDR2 from the germline V gene are SNHLY and FYNNEI. The CDR3 is made up of 17 amino acids. With 5 bases clipped from V and 2 bases from J, the junction kept 10 bases outside the gene matches. The CDR3 is CASSKHGQGRGNQPQHF. DNA of the CDR3: TGTGCCAGCAGTAAGCACGGACAGGGGAGGGGCAATCAGCCCCAGCATTTT.

The chain is built from TRBV2 and TRBJ1-2, with D hard to call. Germline V gene lookup returns CDR1 SNHLY and CDR2 FYNNEI. The CDR3 covers 14 residues. V was clipped by 6 bases and J by 8 bases, with 19 bases between them. The CDR3 is CASSLTMGVGGYTF. The CDR3 coding sequence is TGTGCCAGCAGCCTCACAATGGGAGTTGGCGGCTACACCTTC.

The V call is TRBV19, the J call TRBJ1-5, with 8 positions matching TRBD1. The junction had 12 bases not matched to a gene; V was cut back by 6 bases and J by 5 bases. Germline CDR1 reads LNHDA; CDR2 reads SQIVND (reference sequence). CDR3 length: 16 residues. The CDR3 sequence is CASSLFPDREDQPQHF. CDR3 nucleotides: TGTGCCAGTAGCCTATTCCCGGACAGGGAGGATCAGCCCCAGCATTTT.

The chain couples TRBV4-1 to TRBJ2-1, with 12 bases lining up with TRBD2. With V trimmed by 4 bases and J by 2 bases, 9 bases remained unmatched. This CDR3 is 18 amino acids long. Germline assignment: CDR1 MGHRA and CDR2 YSYEKL. DNA for the CDR3: TGCGCCAGCAGCCCGGGTCTAGCGGGAGGGCCCACCTACAATGAGCAGTTCTTC. Encoded protein: CASSPGLAGGPTYNEQFF.

This chain uses TRBV9 with TRBJ2-1; tentative D call: TRBD2 (6 bases). With 7 bases removed from V and 5 bases from J, the gap between germline ends came to 16 bases. Germline V gene lookup returns CDR1 SGDLS and CDR2 YYNGEE. This CDR3 is built from 14 residues. CDR3 amino acids: CASGKIPSDNEQFF. The DNA for the CDR3 is TGTGCCAGCGGAAAAATCCCTAGCGACAATGAGCAGTTCTTC.

The V call is TRBV18, the J call TRBJ2-7; unclear D gene. The V gene's germline CDR1 is KGHSH and CDR2 LQKENI. V lost 3 bases, J lost 4 bases, and 10 bases lay in between. The CDR3 sequence is 13 residues long. CDR3 DNA: TGTGCCAGCTCACCCGAACGTACTTACGAGCAGTACTTC. This translates into CASSPERTYEQYF.

The rearrangement joins TRBV13 to TRBJ2-3; 7 bases align to TRBD2. V shed 2 bases and J 1 base; nucleotides not matched to a gene: 3. The CDR3 is 15 amino acids. Per germline, CDR1 PRHDT and CDR2 FYEKMQ (reference sequence). The CDR3 sequence is CASSLMAGGTDTQYF. In nucleotides, the CDR3 is TGTGCCAGCAGCTTAATGGCGGGAGGCACAGATACGCAGTATTTT.

The CDR3 bases are TGTGCCAGCAGTTTCGGTAGTGGCAGGGGCCCCTATGGCTACACCTTC. Its translation: CASSFGSGRGPYGYTF. The chain couples TRBV27 to TRBJ1-2; D possibly corresponds to TRBD1 (6 bases). Trimming removed 3 bases from V and 4 bases from J, with 18 bases in between. The CDR3 consists of 16 residues. CDR1 and CDR2 from the germline V gene are MNHEY and SMNVEV (reference sequence).

V is TRBV2 and J is TRBJ2-7, with 7 bases matching TRBD2. Germline-derived CDR1 and CDR2 are SNHLY and FYNNEI. After removal of 7 bases from V and 4 bases from J, the junction contained 4 bases not matched to a gene. The CDR3 is made up of 12 amino acids. The CDR3 loop is CASIGGGYEQYF. The CDR3 bases are TGTGCCAGCATTGGGGGAGGGTACGAGCAGTACTTC.

This clone was counted once. CDR3 in amino acids: CASSLPGELFF. In DNA, the CDR3 is TGTGCCAGCAGTCTTCCCGGGGAGCTGTTTTTT. The rearrangement joins TRBV2 to TRBJ2-2; D unclear. Germline V CDR1 and CDR2: SNHLY, FYNNEI. V lost 5 bases and J lost 6, with 4 bases in between. This CDR3 is built from 11 residues.

The CDR3 coding sequence is TGTGCCAGTAGTATAACAGTAGCGGGAGCAGTTGAGCAGTTCTTC. As protein: CASSITVAGAVEQFF. V usage is TRBV19 and J usage is TRBJ2-1; 9 bases map to TRBD2. CDR3 length equals 15 residues. V lost 2 bases, J lost 9 bases, and 8 bases stayed unmatched. Germline CDR1 LNHDA, CDR2 SQIVND (reference sequence).

This chain links TRBV11-2 with TRBJ2-7, with D unresolved. Germline V gene data show CDR1 as SGHAT and CDR2 as FQNNGV. The CDR3 loop spans 15 amino acids. Between the trimmed V and J ends, which lost 0 bases and 3 bases, there was a span of 12 bases. CDR3 coding DNA: TGTGCCAGCAGCTTAGACCGGGTAGGCTACTACGAGCAGTACTTC. The encoded protein is CASSLDRVGYYEQYF.

The V gene is TRBV2, the J gene TRBJ2-7; a weak D match, TRBD2 (6 bases). Per the germline V gene, CDR1 is SNHLY and CDR2 is FYNNEI. CDR3 length: 14 amino acids. V gave up 8 bases and J gave up 2 bases, with 16 bases separating them. In nucleotides, the CDR3 is TGTGCCAGCTCCACGGGACTGATTACCTACGAGCAGTACTTC. This translates into CASSTGLITYEQYF.

V usage is TRBV6-1 and J usage is TRBJ2-4, with 8 bases that match TRBD1. The trim removed 4 bases at V and 8 bases at J, leaving 7 bases unmatched. The CDR3 has 14 residues. Germline V lookup: CDR1 MNHNS, CDR2 SASEGT. The CDR3 sequence: CASSVPRGQDIQYF. CDR3 DNA sequence: TGTGCCAGCAGTGTTCCCAGGGGGCAGGACATTCAGTACTTC.

The chain has TRBV27 and TRBJ1-5; D remains unclear. Germline V gene lookup returns CDR1 MNHEY and CDR2 SMNVEV (reference sequence). Deletions cut 3 bases from V and 0 bases from J, with 15 bases between. The CDR3 has 17 residues. This chain's CDR3 is CASSLMPLANSNQPQHF. DNA for the CDR3: TGTGCCAGCAGTTTGATGCCGCTAGCAAATAGCAATCAGCCCCAGCATTTT.

The V gene is TRBV11-1, the J gene TRBJ1-1; tentative D call: TRBD1 (5 bases). From germline, CDR1 is SGHAT and CDR2 FQDESV (reference sequence). Trimming pared 8 bases from V and 3 bases from J, leaving 10 bases between. The CDR3 covers 12 residues. CDR3 DNA: TGTGCCAGCGGGGGAGGGTACACTGAAGCTTTCTTT. Its translation: CASGGGYTEAFF.

CDR3 sequence reads: CASLYTLGSYGYTF. Written as DNA, the CDR3 is TGTGCCAGTCTCTACACCCTGGGGAGCTATGGCTACACCTTC. The rearrangement links TRBV19 to TRBJ1-2; the D is unclear. The CDR3 is 14 amino acids. Trimming shortened V by 8 bases and J by 4 bases, and 17 bases separated the two germline ends. Germline V lookup: CDR1 LNHDA, CDR2 SQIVND (reference sequence).

The chain has TRBV2 and TRBJ2-7; 7 nucleotides agree with TRBD2. Trimming cost V 8 bases and J 3 bases; bases outside gene matches: 10. Germline loops: CDR1 SNHLY, CDR2 FYNNEI. CDR3 length: 14 amino acids. For the CDR3, the DNA is TGTGCCAGCCTCTCAGGGAGCGGGATCTACGAGCAGTACTTC. Its protein is CASLSGSGIYEQYF.

The rearrangement uses TRBV9 and TRBJ2-1, with D hard to call. Trimming took 3 bases from V and 7 from J, leaving 8 bases between them. This CDR3 contains 12 residues. CDR1 is SGDLS and CDR2 is YYNGEE in the germline V gene. The CDR3 coding sequence is TGTGCCAGCAGCGCGCCTAGTAATGAGCAGTTCTTC. Its translation is CASSAPSNEQFF.

The chain employs TRBV15 and TRBJ1-4, with 9 bases lining up with TRBD1. CDR1 and CDR2 (germline): LNHNV, YYDKDF (reference sequence). The CDR3 covers 14 residues. J gave up 7 bases and V 6 bases, and 6 bases lay outside the gene matches. CDR3 sequence (DNA): TGTGCCACCAGACCACAGGGGGCGGCTGAAAAACTGTTTTTT. It encodes CATRPQGAAEKLFF.

This clone showed up just once. The V gene is TRBV23-1, the J gene TRBJ2-1; possible D gene TRBD2, 6 bases. TRBV23-1 is classed as an ORF, of uncertain function. V lost 3 bases and J 3 bases, leaving 15 bases between the germline ends. The CDR3 has 16 amino acids. The CDR3 nucleotides are TGCGCCAGCAGTCAGGGTGGCGGAGGGGACTACAATGAGCAGTTCTTC. It yields the protein CASSQGGGGDYNEQFF.